This TCR beta chain was profiled in a study of regulatory T cells in long-lasting Graves disease. Specified time point: newly diagnosed GD, antithyroid drugs for less than 3 months. After RNA was extracted from PBMCs, the TCR library was made from it. The table lists this clonotype with many counts. V was pared by 2 bases and J by 7 bases, with 15 bases between. CDR3 length: 14 amino acids. Building the TCR beta libraries relied on iRepertoire HTBI primers, and CDR3 regions underwent Arm-PCR. How the authors handled the data: Identified across the samples were around 62 TRBV segments and 14 TRBJ segments. TCRdb passed the multiplex PCR reads through MiXCR, listing each CDR3 protein once. What appears here as the V and J calls and clone size reflects TCRdb's work, not the paper's. The table records under 300,000 distinct CDR3 sequences, around 20% of them present only once.

Source: peripheral blood mononuclear cells (PBMCs), taken at new diagnosis, from a patient treated with antithyroid drugs. The V call is TRBV12-3 or TRBV12-4, the J call TRBJ2-7; D might be TRBD2 (6 bases). The clonotype was recovered from a female donor with Graves disease. CDR3 in DNA: TGTGCCAGCAGTTTATACCAGGGCGGGGATGAGCAGTACTTC. It yields the protein CASSLYQGGDEQYF.